These 19 T cell receptor beta chains originate from one sample sequenced in a study of cytomegalovirus exposure and HLA in healthy donors. TCRdb keeps only in-frame clones here, not all; method: immunoSEQ multiplex PCR. The sample includes more than 200,000 clones, roughly 90% of them seen just once. The source material was PBMCs. These receptor sequences come from a young man in good health and CMV-seropositive.

The chain combines TRBV7-9 with TRBJ1-2; D is unresolved. Deletions cut 5 bases from V and 2 bases from J, with 12 bases between. This CDR3 contains 14 residues. Per the germline V gene, CDR1 is SEHNR and CDR2 is FQNEAQ (reference sequence). CDR3 sequence (DNA): TGTGCCAGCAGCCCGCCAGTGAGGAACTATGGCTACACCTTC. This encodes CASSPPVRNYGYTF.

The V gene is TRBV7-2, the J gene TRBJ1-5, with a possible D match to TRBD1 (5 bases). V gave up 4 bases and J gave up 5 bases, with 9 bases separating them. Germline values: CDR1 SGHTA, CDR2 FQGNSA. This CDR3 spans 13 amino acids. The CDR3 DNA reads TGTGCCAGCAGCTCCGGGACTTATCAGCCCCAGCATTTT. Protein sequence: CASSSGTYQPQHF. The full variable domain, completed using reference TRBV7-2 and TRBJ1-5, is GAGVSQSPSNKVTEKGKDVELRCDPISGHTALYWYRQSLGQGLEFLIYFQGNSAPDKSGLPSDRFSAERTGGSVSTLTIQRTQQEDSAVYLCASSSGTYQPQHFGDGTRLSIL.

The V call is TRBV5-1, the J call TRBJ2-1; 11 bases are a match to TRBD2. CDR1 and CDR2 (germline): SGHRS, YFSETQ. Trimming cost V 0 bases and J 4 bases; bases outside gene matches: 3. This CDR3 is 16 amino acids long. The CDR3 spells CASSLGGLADYNEQFF. In nucleotides, the CDR3 is TGCGCCAGCAGCTTGGGGGGACTAGCGGATTACAATGAGCAGTTCTTC.

The CDR3 nucleotides are TGTGCCAGCAGTTATTCGGGGAAAAACACTGAAGCTTTCTTT. Translating it yields CASSYSGKNTEAFF. The genes are TRBV6-6 and TRBJ1-1; D remains unclear. CDR1 is MNHNY, CDR2 SVGAGI, per germline (reference sequence). Trimming stripped 3 bases from V and 2 bases from J, with 10 bases between. The CDR3 sequence is 14 residues long.

This sequence joins TRBV27 and TRBJ2-1, with a weak D call TRBD1 (6 bases). This CDR3 has 14 residues. CDR1 and CDR2 (germline): MNHEY, SMNVEV (reference sequence). Trimming took 6 bases from V and 1 from J, leaving 10 bases between them. CDR3 sequence: CASSNRESYNEQFF. CDR3 DNA: TGTGCCAGCAGCAACAGGGAGTCCTACAATGAGCAGTTCTTC.

This clone was seen just once. V and J are TRBV18 and TRBJ1-2; D is undetermined. This CDR3 is 13 amino acids long. From germline, CDR1 is KGHSH and CDR2 LQKENI. V was cut by 4 bases and J by 6 bases, with 12 bases left in between. The CDR3 loop reads CASSLGPRDGYTF. CDR3 bases: TGTGCCAGCTCACTCGGACCTCGGGATGGCTACACCTTC.

V usage is TRBV6-4 and J usage is TRBJ2-2; tentative D call: TRBD1 (6 bases). The CDR3 loop spans 15 amino acids. Between the trimmed V and J ends, which lost 0 bases and 3 bases, there was a span of 8 bases. Per the germline V gene, CDR1 is MRHNA and CDR2 is SNTAGT. The CDR3 loop reads CASSDSEGDTGELFF. CDR3 bases: TGTGCCAGCAGTGACTCTGAGGGGGACACCGGGGAGCTGTTTTTT.

This sequence joins TRBV5-6 and TRBJ2-3; unclear D gene. V was trimmed by 0 bases and J by 6 bases, leaving 8 bases between them. Germline CDR1 reads SGHDT; CDR2 reads YYEEEE. CDR3 length: 13 amino acids. The CDR3 nucleotides are TGTGCCAGCAGCTTGGGTACTGCGGATACGCAGTATTTT. Its protein product is CASSLGTADTQYF.

Concerning this clone: Other DNA sequences in the same sample also yield this CDR3. CDR3 loop: CASTSRGGAYYEQYF. Here the CDR3 DNA reads TGTGCCAGCACCTCAAGGGGGGGGGCCTACTATGAGCAGTACTTC. V and J are TRBV27 and TRBJ2-7; tentatively, D is TRBD2 (7 bases). The CDR3 extends over 15 amino acids. The germline V gene has CDR1 MNHEY and CDR2 SMNVEV (reference sequence). The ends were cut back, 7 bases at V and 7 bases at J, with 23 bases in the middle.

The chain has TRBV5-1 and TRBJ2-5, with D possibly TRBD2 on 6 matching bases. V lost 5 bases to trimming and J lost 2 bases, with 13 bases between them. Germline-derived CDR1 and CDR2 are SGHRS and YFSETQ. This CDR3 has 14 residues. CDR3 sequence: CASSLTAGQETQYF. CDR3 bases: TGCGCCAGCAGTTTAACGGCGGGACAAGAGACCCAGTACTTC.

The rearrangement uses TRBV28 and TRBJ2-7, with 8 bases fitting TRBD1. The germline CDR1 and CDR2 sequences are MDHEN and SYDVKM. The CDR3 covers 15 residues. The V gene end was trimmed by 5 bases and the J gene end by 2 bases; junction bases not matched to a gene: 8. CDR3 DNA sequence: TGTGCCAGCAGTCCCCCGGGACAGGTTACCTACGAGCAGTACTTC. It is translated as CASSPPGQVTYEQYF.

The chain employs TRBV5-1 and TRBJ1-4; a weak D match, TRBD1 (6 bases). CDR3 length: 18 amino acids. Trimming cost V 3 bases and J 4 bases, with 22 bases left between them. CDR1 and CDR2 from the germline V gene are SGHRS and YFSETQ. The CDR3 coding sequence is TGCGCCAGCAGCTCCAACCCATTGACAGGCCGCTTTAATGAAAAACTGTTTTTT. Protein: CASSSNPLTGRFNEKLFF.

This clone was seen a handful of times. The chain recombines TRBV27 with TRBJ1-1; maybe TRBD1 (5 bases). Germline V CDR1 and CDR2: MNHEY, SMNVEV (reference sequence). V lost 3 bases and J lost 6, with 8 bases in between. The CDR3 consists of 12 residues. CDR3 in amino acids: CASSFRGSEAFF. The CDR3 nucleotides read TGTGCCAGCAGTTTTCGGGGCTCTGAAGCTTTCTTT.

This chain links TRBV29-1 with TRBJ1-1; D unclear. With 3 bases removed from V and 6 bases from J, the gap between germline ends came to 8 bases. CDR1 and CDR2 (germline): SQVTM, ANQGSEA. The CDR3 runs to 11 residues. The CDR3 nucleotides are TGCAGCGTTGATGATTGGCCTGAAGCTTTCTTT. Protein sequence: CSVDDWPEAFF.

In this sample, this clone turned up once. The chain carries TRBV30 and TRBJ1-5; the match to TRBD1 covers 7 bases. CDR3 size: 15 residues. J was trimmed by 7 bases and V by 2 bases; bases with no gene match: 11. The germline V gene has CDR1 GTSNPN and CDR2 SVGIG (reference sequence). Here the CDR3 DNA reads TGTGCCTGGAGTACGCCCGGGACAGAGAGACAGCCCCAGCATTTT. As protein: CAWSTPGTERQPQHF.

This chain uses TRBV27 with TRBJ2-7, with a weak D call TRBD1 (7 bases). Trimming removed 6 bases from V and 5 bases from J, with 8 bases in between. The length of the CDR3 is 11 residues. Germline V gives CDR1 MNHEY, CDR2 SMNVEV (reference sequence). The DNA for the CDR3 is TGTGCCAGCAGCAGGGGGGACGAGCAGTACTTC. It yields the protein CASSRGDEQYF.

This chain connects TRBV27 to TRBJ1-5; the match to TRBD1 covers 7 bases. From germline, CDR1 is MNHEY and CDR2 SMNVEV (reference sequence). The CDR3 contains 14 residues. V dropped 5 bases and J dropped 3; count of bases not matched to a gene: 4. The DNA for the CDR3 is TGTGCCAGCAGTCACAGGGGTGACAATCAGCCCCAGCATTTT. Translated: CASSHRGDNQPQHF.

The gene calls are TRBV7-3 and TRBJ2-1; TRBD2 is a possible D gene (6 bases). Looked up from germline, CDR1 is SGHTA and CDR2 is FQGTGA. The V and J ends lost 3 bases and 5 bases respectively, with 8 bases between them. The CDR3 contains 13 residues. The CDR3 region is CASSFGGNNEQFF. CDR3 nucleotides: TGTGCCAGCAGCTTTGGCGGGAACAATGAGCAGTTCTTC.

This clone was detected many times. V usage is TRBV6-1 and J usage is TRBJ1-1; 8 bases map to TRBD1. This CDR3 has 12 amino acids. From germline, CDR1 is MNHNS and CDR2 SASEGT. With 8 bases clipped from V and 5 bases from J, the junction kept 4 bases outside the gene matches. In nucleotides, the CDR3 is TGTGCCAGCGTGACAGGGGCGACTGAAGCTTTCTTT. Translating gives CASVTGATEAFF.